These 3 T cell receptor beta chains came from one sample sequenced in a study of molecular identifiers for immune sequencing clone quantification. One entry per CDR3 protein results from TCRdb running MiXCR on the PCR reads. Among 85,000 to 90,000 distinct CDR3 sequences listed, around 19% were seen once. Sequencing input: naive CD8+ T cells from blood, with Jurkat cell RNA spiked in. Subset reported: FACS-sorted CD8+CD4-CCR7+CD45RA+ naive T cells. The receptors were gathered from a human donor in good health. Some libraries in this study had Jurkat cell RNA spiked in.

This clonotype was seen repeatedly, ten times or more. The gene calls are TRBV7-8 and TRBJ2-5; no definite D call. The V gene lost 1 base and the J gene lost 3 bases, with 12 bases spanning the gap. CDR1 is SGHVS, CDR2 FQNEAQ, per germline. The CDR3 covers 15 residues. CDR3 sequence: CASSLEPGVKETQYF. The CDR3 nucleotides are TGTGCCAGCAGCTTAGAGCCAGGCGTCAAAGAGACCCAGTACTTC.

This clonotype showed up many times. This chain uses TRBV4-1 with TRBJ2-7, with D uncertain. Germline V CDR1 and CDR2: MGHRA, YSYEKL. Trimming took 0 bases from V and 2 from J, leaving 8 bases between them. The length of the CDR3 is 14 residues. The CDR3 bases are TGCGCCAGCAGCCAAGATCCGGATCCCTACGAGCAGTACTTC. Amino acid sequence: CASSQDPDPYEQYF.

This clonotype was counted once. A much larger clone lies a single base off, so this may be a read error. Because the CDR3 is missing its conserved closing phenylalanine or tryptophan, this is likely a read error. This sequence joins TRBV7-9 and TRBJ2-5, with D possibly TRBD1 on 6 matching bases. Trimming removed 3 bases from V and 4 bases from J, with 24 bases in between. The length of the CDR3 is 18 residues. CDR1 and CDR2 (germline): SEHNR, FQNEAQ (reference sequence). The CDR3 DNA sequence: TGTGCCAGCAGCTTCCCTGAGACCGGGACATGGGTGATAGAGACCCAGTACCTC. Translating gives CASSFPETGTWVIETQYL.